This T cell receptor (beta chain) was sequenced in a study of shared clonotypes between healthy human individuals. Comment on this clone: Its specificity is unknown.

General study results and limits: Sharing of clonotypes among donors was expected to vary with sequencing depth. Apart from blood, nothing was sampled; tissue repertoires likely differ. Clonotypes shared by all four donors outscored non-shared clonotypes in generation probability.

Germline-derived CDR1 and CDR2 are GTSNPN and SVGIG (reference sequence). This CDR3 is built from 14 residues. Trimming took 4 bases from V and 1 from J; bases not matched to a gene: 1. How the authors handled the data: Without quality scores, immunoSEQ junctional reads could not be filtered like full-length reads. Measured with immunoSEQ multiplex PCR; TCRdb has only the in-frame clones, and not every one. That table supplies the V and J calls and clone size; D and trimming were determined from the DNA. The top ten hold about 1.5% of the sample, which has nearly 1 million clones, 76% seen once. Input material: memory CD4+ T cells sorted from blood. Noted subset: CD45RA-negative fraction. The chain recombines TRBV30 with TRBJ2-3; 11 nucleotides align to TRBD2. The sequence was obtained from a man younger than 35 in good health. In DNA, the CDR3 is TGTGCCTGGACGACTAGCGGGGGCACAGATACGCAGTATTTT. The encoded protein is CAWTTSGGTDTQYF.